The rows below give T cell receptor beta chains drawn from one sample of a study of OX40 agonist ivuxolimab in advanced cancers. TCRdb's table, derived via immunoSEQ multiplex PCR, lists solely in-frame clones and lacks some. Of approximately 50,000 clones listed, over 80% were seen once; the top ten hold 3% to 4%. The input for sequencing was CD4+ or CD8+ T cells sorted from blood, taken in a trial of the OX40 agonist ivuxolimab. The source is an adult with an advanced solid tumor such as melanoma, head and neck, liver or kidney cancer. CDR3s include the opening cysteine and the closing phenylalanine or tryptophan. D genes are given only for firm matches. Clone size appears in some rows only: once, few, many, or a class for an expanded clone.

NA | TRBJ1-2 | TRBV19 | NA | TGTGCCAGTAGTGTCGACAGCAACTATGGCTACACCTTC | CASSVDSNYGYTF
NA | TRBJ2-5 | TRBV4-1 | NA | TGCGCCAGCAGCCCGGCTAGCCAAGAGACCCAGTACTTC | CASSPASQETQYF
NA | TRBJ2-7 | TRBV6-1 | NA | TGTGCCAGCAGCGCTGACTCGGTCCTTTACGAGCAGTACTTC | CASSADSVLYEQYF
TRBD1 | TRBJ2-6 | TRBV18 | NA | TGTGCCAGCTCACCCAGGACAGGGCCCTCCTCTGGGGCCAACGTCCTGACTTTC | CASSPRTGPSSGANVLTF
NA | TRBJ2-2 | TRBV7-9 | NA | TGTGCCAGCAGCTTAGGTCTAGCGAGCGGGGAGCTGTTTTTT | CASSLGLASGELFF
NA | TRBJ2-7 | TRBV5-6 | few | TGTGCCAGCAGCCTCGGGTTCGAGCAGTACTTC | CASSLGFEQYF
TRBD2 | TRBJ2-6 | TRBV7-9 | NA | TGTGCGAGCACTAATAGCGGGGCAGCGGGAGGGGCCAACGTCCTGACTTTC | CASTNSGAAGGANVLTF
NA | TRBJ1-1 | TRBV5-8 | NA | TGTGCCAGCAGCTTTGGGGGGACGAGGGACACTGAAGCTTTCTTT | CASSFGGTRDTEAFF
NA | TRBJ2-5 | TRBV20-1 | few | TGCAGTGCTATAAAAGAGACCCAGTACTTC | CSAIKETQYF
TRBD1 | TRBJ2-3 | TRBV19 | NA | TGTGCCAGTAGTAAAGGGCAGGGGGCCACAGATACGCAGTATTTT | CASSKGQGATDTQYF
TRBD1 | TRBJ1-6 | TRBV11-3 | NA | TGTGCCAGCAGCCGGACAGGGGGCGGCCCACCCCTCCACTTT | CASSRTGGGPPLHF
TRBD1 | TRBJ1-2 | TRBV6-9 | NA | TGTGCCAGCAGTTACCTCGGGACAGGGGATGGCTACACCTTC | CASSYLGTGDGYTF
TRBD2 | TRBJ2-5 | TRBV16 | NA | TGTGCCAGCAGCCAATTAGGTCTAGCGGACCAAGAGACCCAGTACTTC | CASSQLGLADQETQYF
TRBD2 | TRBJ2-1 | TRBV30 | NA | TGTGCCTGGGGGGGAGGGGCTGAGCAGTTCTTC | CAWGGGAEQFF
NA | TRBJ1-5 | TRBV19 | NA | TGTGCCACCACCCGGGACCCTCGGGGGAATCAGCCCCAGCATTTT | CATTRDPRGNQPQHF
TRBD1 | TRBJ2-5 | TRBV30 | once | TGTGCCTGGAGTCTGGACAGGGCCCAAGAGACCCAGTACTTC | CAWSLDRAQETQYF
TRBD1 | TRBJ1-2 | TRBV5-4 | NA | TGTGCCAGCAGGCAGGGACAGGGGAACTATGGCTACACCTTC | CASRQGQGNYGYTF
NA | TRBJ1-5 | TRBV27 | NA | TGTGCCAGCAGTTTATCGTGGGGGTCGCGGCAGCCCCAGCATTTT | CASSLSWGSRQPQHF
NA | TRBJ2-3 | TRBV5-1 | NA | TGCGCCAGCAGCTTTGGAGACAGAGGGGTTACAGATACGCAGTATTTT | CASSFGDRGVTDTQYF
NA | TRBJ2-1 | TRBV27 | NA | TGTGCCAGCAGTTTCTCGAGGAATGTCCACAATGAGCAGTTCTTC | CASSFSRNVHNEQFF
TRBD1 | TRBJ1-5 | TRBV7-2 | NA | TGTGCCAGCAGCTTCGGGACAGGGGGCGATCAGCCCCAGCATTTT | CASSFGTGGDQPQHF
TRBD2 | TRBJ2-5 | TRBV5-4 | NA | TGTGCCAGCAGCTTAGGCGGGGGGGCCGGAGAGACCCAGTACTTC | CASSLGGGAGETQYF
TRBD2 | TRBJ2-5 | TRBV7-2 | once | TGTGCCAGCAGCTCTCACCCGGGAGGGGGAAGGGCGACCCAGTACTTC | CASSSHPGGGRATQYF
TRBD2 | TRBJ2-1 | TRBV5-4 | NA | TGTGCCAGCAGCTTGGAGGGACTAGCGGGGAATGAGCAGTTCTTC | CASSLEGLAGNEQFF
NA | TRBJ1-5 | TRBV19 | NA | TGTGCCAGTAGTATAGTCAGGGGTAGCAATCAGCCCCAGCATTTT | CASSIVRGSNQPQHF